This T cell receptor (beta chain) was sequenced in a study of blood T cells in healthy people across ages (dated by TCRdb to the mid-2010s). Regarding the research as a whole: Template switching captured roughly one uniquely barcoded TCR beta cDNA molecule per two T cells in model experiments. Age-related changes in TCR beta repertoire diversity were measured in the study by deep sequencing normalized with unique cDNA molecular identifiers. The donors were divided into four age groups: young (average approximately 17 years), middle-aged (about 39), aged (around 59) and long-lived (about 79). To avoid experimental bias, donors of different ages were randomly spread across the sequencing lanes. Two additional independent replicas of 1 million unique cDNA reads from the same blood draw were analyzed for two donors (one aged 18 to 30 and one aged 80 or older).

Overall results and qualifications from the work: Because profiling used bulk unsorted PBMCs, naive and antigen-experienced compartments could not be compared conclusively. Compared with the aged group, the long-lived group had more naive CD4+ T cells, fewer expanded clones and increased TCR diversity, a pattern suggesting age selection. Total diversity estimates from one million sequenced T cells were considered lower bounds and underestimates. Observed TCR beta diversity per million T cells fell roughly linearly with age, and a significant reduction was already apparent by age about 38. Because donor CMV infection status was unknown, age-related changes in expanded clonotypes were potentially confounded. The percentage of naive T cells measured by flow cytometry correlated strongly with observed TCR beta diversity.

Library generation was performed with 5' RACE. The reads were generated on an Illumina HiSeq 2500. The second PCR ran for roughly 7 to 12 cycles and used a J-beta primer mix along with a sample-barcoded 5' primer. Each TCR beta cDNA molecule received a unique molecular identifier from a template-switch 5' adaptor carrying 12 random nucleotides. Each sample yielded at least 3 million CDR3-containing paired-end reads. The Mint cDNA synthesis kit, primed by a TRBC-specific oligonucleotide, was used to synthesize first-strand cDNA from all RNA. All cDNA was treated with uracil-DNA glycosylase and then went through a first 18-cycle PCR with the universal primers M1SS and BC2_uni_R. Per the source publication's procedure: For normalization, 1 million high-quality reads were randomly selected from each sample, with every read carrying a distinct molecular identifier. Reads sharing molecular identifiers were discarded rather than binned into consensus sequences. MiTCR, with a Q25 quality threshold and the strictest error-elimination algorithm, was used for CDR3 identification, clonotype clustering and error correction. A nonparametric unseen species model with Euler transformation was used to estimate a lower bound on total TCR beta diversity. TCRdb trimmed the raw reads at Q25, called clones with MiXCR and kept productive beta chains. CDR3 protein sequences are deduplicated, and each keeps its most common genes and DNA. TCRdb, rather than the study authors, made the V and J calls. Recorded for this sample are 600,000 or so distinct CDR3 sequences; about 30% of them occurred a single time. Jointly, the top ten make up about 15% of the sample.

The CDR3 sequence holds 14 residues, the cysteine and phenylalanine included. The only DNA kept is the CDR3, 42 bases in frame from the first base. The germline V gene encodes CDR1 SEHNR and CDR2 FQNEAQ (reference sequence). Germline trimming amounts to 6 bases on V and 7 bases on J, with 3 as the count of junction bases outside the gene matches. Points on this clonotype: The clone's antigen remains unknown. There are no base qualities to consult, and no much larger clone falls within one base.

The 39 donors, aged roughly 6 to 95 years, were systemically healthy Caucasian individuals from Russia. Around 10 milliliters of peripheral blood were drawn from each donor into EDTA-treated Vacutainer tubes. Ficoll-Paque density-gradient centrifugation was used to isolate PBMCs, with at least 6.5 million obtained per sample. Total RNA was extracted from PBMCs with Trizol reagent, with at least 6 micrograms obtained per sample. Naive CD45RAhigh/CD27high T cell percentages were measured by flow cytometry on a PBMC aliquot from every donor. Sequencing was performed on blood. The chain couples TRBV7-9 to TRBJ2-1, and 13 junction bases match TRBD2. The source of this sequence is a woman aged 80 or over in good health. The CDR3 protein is CASRLAGGMNEQFF. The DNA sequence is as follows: TGTGCCAGCAGACTAGCGGGGGGGATGAATGAGCAGTTCTTC.